Each of the 15 T cell receptor beta chains below was sequenced from the same sample in a study of T-cell memory formation after mild COVID-19. TCRdb recomputed calls from the 5' RACE reads with MiXCR, one row per CDR3 protein. This sample has about 250,000 distinct CDR3 sequences, with approximately 16% found just once. Sequencing input: PBMCs or a T cell subset sorted from them (not recorded which). Every receptor here comes from a man between 18 and 35 years old who had mild COVID-19 (a few samples of this study predate the infection). Cell type and time point are not known.

This clonotype was picked up a small number of times. The chain uses TRBV5-6 and TRBJ2-7, with D perhaps being TRBD1 or TRBD2 (5 bases each). Germline assignment: CDR1 SGHDT and CDR2 YYEEEE. The CDR3 totals 12 residues. The V end was cut by 4 bases, the J end by 2 bases, with 7 bases between. The CDR3, as DNA: TGTGCCAGCAGCCGGGACCCCTACGAGCAGTACTTC. This gives the protein CASSRDPYEQYF.

This sequence joins TRBV5-8 and TRBJ2-7; the D gene is possibly TRBD1 (5 bases). V lost 2 bases, J lost 2 bases, and 8 bases lay in between. In germline, CDR1 is SGHTS, CDR2 YDEGEE. The CDR3 is made up of 13 amino acids. In DNA, the CDR3 is TGTGCCAGCAGCTTAAGGGGTACCTACGAGCAGTACGTC. It yields the protein CASSLRGTYEQYV.

This clonotype was observed a handful of times. The chain recombines TRBV12-3 or TRBV12-4 with TRBJ1-2; no firm D call. The CDR3 length is 13 residues. Trimming left V 3 bases short and J 8 bases short, with 13 bases between. CDR3 bases: TGTGCCAGCAGTTTGACGCTCATGCAGGGCTACACCTTC. It specifies CASSLTLMQGYTF.

The rearrangement uses TRBV2 and TRBJ1-1; tentative D call: TRBD1 (5 bases). V lost 5 bases and J lost 4, with 8 bases in between. Looked up from germline, CDR1 is SNHLY and CDR2 is FYNNEI. The CDR3 totals 12 residues. The CDR3 DNA follows: TGTGCCAGCAGTTCAGGGTTCACTGAAGCTTTCTTT. This gives the protein CASSSGFTEAFF.

This clonotype has only one observation. The chain employs TRBV6-2 or TRBV6-3 and TRBJ2-6, with TRBD1 matching 10 bases. Looked up from germline, CDR1 is MNHEY and CDR2 is SVGEGT. The CDR3 covers 16 residues. V shed 6 bases and J 4 bases; nucleotides not matched to a gene: 6. CDR3 amino acids: CASRPDRGRGANVLTF. The CDR3 region has the DNA TGTGCCAGCAGACCTGACAGGGGGCGAGGGGCCAACGTCCTGACTTTC.

V gene TRBV11-3 combines with J gene TRBJ2-3; D remains ambiguous. V dropped 3 bases and J dropped 3 bases, with 7 bases sitting between them. The CDR3 sequence is 13 residues long. CDR1 is SGHNT and CDR2 is YENEEA in the germline V gene. CDR3 in DNA: TGTGCCAGCAGCTTCGGCCCGACAGATACGCAGTATTTT. Translating it yields CASSFGPTDTQYF.

V gene TRBV6-5 combines with J gene TRBJ1-1; TRBD1 is a possible D gene (5 bases). This CDR3 is built from 15 residues. The V gene lost 2 bases and the J gene lost 4 bases, with 14 bases spanning the gap. Germline V gene data show CDR1 as MNHEY and CDR2 as SVGAGI. CDR3 nucleotides: TGTGCCAGCAGTTACGGGGGTCTGAGCGGCACTGAAGCTTTCTTT. This encodes CASSYGGLSGTEAFF.

The V gene is TRBV28, the J gene TRBJ1-5; D not certain. V shed 1 base and J shed 7 bases, with 5 bases lying between them. In germline, CDR1 is MDHEN, CDR2 SYDVKM. The CDR3 covers 12 residues. The CDR3 reads CASSLFRQPQHF. CDR3 nucleotide sequence: TGTGCCAGCAGTTTATTCCGGCAGCCCCAGCATTTT.

This rearrangement joins TRBV18 to TRBJ2-5; 8 positions match TRBD2. The CDR3 length is 14 residues. Germline V CDR1 and CDR2: KGHSH, LQKENI. V gave up 1 base and J gave up 3 bases; unmatched junction bases: 1. The CDR3 sequence is CASSPRAGEETQYF. The CDR3 DNA sequence: TGTGCCAGCTCACCACGAGCGGGGGAAGAGACCCAGTACTTC.

The V call is TRBV7-8, the J call TRBJ2-3, with unresolved D. This CDR3 region has 12 residues. Trimming shortened V by 5 bases and J by 9 bases, and 12 bases separated the two germline ends. CDR1 and CDR2 from the germline V gene are SGHVS and FQNEAQ. DNA of the CDR3: TGTGCCAGCAGCGAAGAAGGACGCACGCAGTATTTT. It codes for CASSEEGRTQYF.

This clonotype has just a few counts. This chain joins TRBV7-9 and TRBJ2-7, with 8 bases matching TRBD1. The CDR3 loop spans 17 amino acids. Germline CDR1 and CDR2: SEHNR and FQNEAQ (reference sequence). V shed 3 bases, J shed 4 bases, and the junction held 14 bases outside the gene matches. The chain's CDR3 is CASSLGAARGQGYEQYF. CDR3 nucleotide sequence: TGTGCCAGCAGCTTGGGGGCGGCCAGGGGGCAAGGATACGAGCAGTACTTC.

This clonotype came up a few times. The chain employs TRBV18 and TRBJ2-1; TRBD1 is a possible D gene (6 bases). Trimming took 4 bases from V and 3 from J, leaving 13 bases between them. Germline lookup yields CDR1 KGHSH and CDR2 LQKENI. CDR3 length: 15 amino acids. The CDR3 nucleotides read TGTGCCAGCTCACAAAACACAGGGATCTACAATGAGCAGTTCTTC. Protein: CASSQNTGIYNEQFF.

In its sample, this clonotype was seen a few times. The chain employs TRBV6-2 or TRBV6-3 and TRBJ1-5; D perhaps matches TRBD1 (5 bases). CDR3 length: 17 residues. Trimming removed 0 bases from V and 2 bases from J, with 14 bases in between. Germline V gene data show CDR1 as MNHEY and CDR2 as SVGEGT. The CDR3 DNA follows: TGTGCCAGCAGTTACTCGATGGGCAGGGCTGGCAATCAGCCCCAGCATTTT. Amino acid sequence: CASSYSMGRAGNQPQHF.

This clonotype was seen ten or more times. The chain combines TRBV5-1 with TRBJ2-3; TRBD2 matches at 8 bases. From germline, CDR1 is SGHRS and CDR2 YFSETQ. CDR3 length: 16 amino acids. V shed 0 bases, J shed 0 bases, and the junction held 3 bases outside the gene matches. Here the CDR3 DNA reads TGCGCCAGCAGCTTGGAGCTAGCGGGTAGCACAGATACGCAGTATTTT. Translated: CASSLELAGSTDTQYF.

V is TRBV18 and J is TRBJ2-7, with a tentative D call TRBD1 (6 bases). Trimming left V 3 bases short and J 2 bases short, with 11 bases between. This CDR3 comprises 14 residues. From germline, CDR1 is KGHSH and CDR2 LQKENI. The CDR3 nucleotides are TGTGCCAGCTCACCCACAGGGCCAGCCTACGAGCAGTACGTC. This encodes CASSPTGPAYEQYV.